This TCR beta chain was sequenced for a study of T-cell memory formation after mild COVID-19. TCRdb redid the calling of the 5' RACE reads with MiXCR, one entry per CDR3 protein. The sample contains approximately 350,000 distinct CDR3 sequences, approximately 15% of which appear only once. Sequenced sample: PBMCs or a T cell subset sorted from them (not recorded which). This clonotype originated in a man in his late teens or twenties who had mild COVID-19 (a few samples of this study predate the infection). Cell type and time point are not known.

The CDR3 reads CASSPSLTYEQYV. CDR3 nucleotides: TGTGCCAGCAGTCCCAGTTTAACCTACGAGCAGTACGTC. The rearrangement uses TRBV28 and TRBJ2-7, with D hard to call. V lost 5 bases and J lost 2, with 10 bases in between. This CDR3 has 13 residues. Germline values: CDR1 MDHEN, CDR2 SYDVKM.